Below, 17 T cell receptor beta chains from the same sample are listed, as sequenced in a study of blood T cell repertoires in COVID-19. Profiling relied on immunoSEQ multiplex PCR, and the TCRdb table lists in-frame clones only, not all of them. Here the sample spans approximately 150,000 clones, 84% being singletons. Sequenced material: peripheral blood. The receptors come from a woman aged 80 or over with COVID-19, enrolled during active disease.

This CDR3 is CASSIGLGGFQPQHF. For the CDR3, the DNA is TGTGCCAGTAGTATAGGTTTAGGGGGTTTTCAGCCCCAGCATTTT. The gene calls are TRBV19 and TRBJ1-5; D is perhaps TRBD1 (6 bases). The CDR3 length is 15 residues. Germline CDR1 reads LNHDA; CDR2 reads SQIVND (reference sequence). V was trimmed by 1 base and J by 6 bases, leaving 13 bases between them. Combining the CDR3 with reference TRBV19 and TRBJ1-5 gives the whole variable domain DGGITQSPKYLFRKEGQNVTLSCEQNLNHDAMYWYRQDPGQGLRLIYYSQIVNDFQKGDIAEGYSVSREKKESFPLTVTSAQKNPTAFYLCASSIGLGGFQPQHFGDGTRLSIL.

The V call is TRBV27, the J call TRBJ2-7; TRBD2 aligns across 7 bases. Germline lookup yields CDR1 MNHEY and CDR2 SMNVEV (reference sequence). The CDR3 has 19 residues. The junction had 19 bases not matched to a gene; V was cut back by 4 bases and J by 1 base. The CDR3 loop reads CASSSSLEWGRGRSYEQYF. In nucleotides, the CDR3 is TGTGCCAGCAGTTCCTCCCTGGAGTGGGGGAGGGGTCGTTCCTACGAGCAGTACTTC.

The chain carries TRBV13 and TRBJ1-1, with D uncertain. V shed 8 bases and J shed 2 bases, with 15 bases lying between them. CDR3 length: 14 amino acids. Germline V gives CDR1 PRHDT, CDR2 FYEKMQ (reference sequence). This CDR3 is CASQLPVANTEAFF. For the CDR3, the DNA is TGTGCCAGCCAACTCCCGGTAGCAAACACTGAAGCTTTCTTT.

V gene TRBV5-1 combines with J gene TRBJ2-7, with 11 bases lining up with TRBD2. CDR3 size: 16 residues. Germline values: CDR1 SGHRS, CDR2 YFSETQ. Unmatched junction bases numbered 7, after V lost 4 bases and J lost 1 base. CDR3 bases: TGCGCCAGCAGCCCCCTGACTAGCGGGACTTCCTACGAGCAGTACTTC. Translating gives CASSPLTSGTSYEQYF.

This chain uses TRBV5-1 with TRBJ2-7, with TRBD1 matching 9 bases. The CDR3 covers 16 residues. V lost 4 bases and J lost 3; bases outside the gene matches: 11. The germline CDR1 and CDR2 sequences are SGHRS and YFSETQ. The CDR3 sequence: CASSTHDRGDIYEQYF. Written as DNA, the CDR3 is TGCGCCAGCAGCACCCACGACAGGGGGGATATCTACGAGCAGTACTTC.

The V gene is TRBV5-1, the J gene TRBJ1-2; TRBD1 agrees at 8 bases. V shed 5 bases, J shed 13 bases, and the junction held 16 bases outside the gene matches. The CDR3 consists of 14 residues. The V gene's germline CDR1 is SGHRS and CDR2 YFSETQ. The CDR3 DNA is TGCGCCAGCAGAAGTTCCCAGGGGGCGAGTTTTGGCACCTTC. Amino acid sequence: CASRSSQGASFGTF.

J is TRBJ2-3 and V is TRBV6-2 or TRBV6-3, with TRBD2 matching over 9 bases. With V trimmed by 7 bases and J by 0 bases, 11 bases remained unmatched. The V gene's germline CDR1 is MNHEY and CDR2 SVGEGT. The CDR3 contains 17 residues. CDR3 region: CASTPVAGGISTDTQYF. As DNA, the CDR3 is TGTGCCAGCACCCCCGTGGCGGGGGGGATTAGCACAGATACGCAGTATTTT.

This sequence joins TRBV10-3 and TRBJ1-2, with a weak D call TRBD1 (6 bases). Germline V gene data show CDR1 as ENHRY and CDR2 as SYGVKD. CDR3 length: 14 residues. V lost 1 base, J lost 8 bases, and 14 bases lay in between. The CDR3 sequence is CAISEWGGQAGYTF. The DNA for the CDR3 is TGTGCCATCAGTGAGTGGGGGGGGCAAGCAGGCTACACCTTC.

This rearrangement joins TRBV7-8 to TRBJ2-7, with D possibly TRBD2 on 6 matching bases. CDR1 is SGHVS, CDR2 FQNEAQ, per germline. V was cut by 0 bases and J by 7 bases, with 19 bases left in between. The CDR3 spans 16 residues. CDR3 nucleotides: TGTGCCAGCAGCTTAGCAGGAGGGTTCCTGGTGAGGGAGCAGTACTTC. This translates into CASSLAGGFLVREQYF.

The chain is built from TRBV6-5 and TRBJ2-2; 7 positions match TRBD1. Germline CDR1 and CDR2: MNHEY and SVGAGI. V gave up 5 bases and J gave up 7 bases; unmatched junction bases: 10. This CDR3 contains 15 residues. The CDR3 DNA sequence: TGTGCCAGCAGTCGTGAAGGGGGCAGAGGCGGGGAGCTGTTTTTT. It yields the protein CASSREGGRGGELFF.

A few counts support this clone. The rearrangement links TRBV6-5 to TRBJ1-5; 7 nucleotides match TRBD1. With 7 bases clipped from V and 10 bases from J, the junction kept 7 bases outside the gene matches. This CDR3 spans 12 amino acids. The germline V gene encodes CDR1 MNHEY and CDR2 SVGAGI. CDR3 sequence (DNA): TGTGCCAGCATCACGCACAGGGGTCCCCAGCATTTT. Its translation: CASITHRGPQHF.

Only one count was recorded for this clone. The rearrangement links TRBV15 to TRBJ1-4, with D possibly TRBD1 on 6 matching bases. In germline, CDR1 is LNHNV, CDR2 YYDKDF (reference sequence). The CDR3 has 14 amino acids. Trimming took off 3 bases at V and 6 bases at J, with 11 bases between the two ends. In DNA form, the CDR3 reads TGTGCCACCAGCAGCGACAGGTGGGATGAAAAACTGTTTTTT. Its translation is CATSSDRWDEKLFF.

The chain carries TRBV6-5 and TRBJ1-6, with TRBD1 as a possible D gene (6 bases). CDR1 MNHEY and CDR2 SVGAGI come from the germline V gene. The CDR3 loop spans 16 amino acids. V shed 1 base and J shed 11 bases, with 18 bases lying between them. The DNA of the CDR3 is TGTGCCAGCAGTTACTTGGGGCCAGGGGTACTTACACCCCTCCACTTT. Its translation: CASSYLGPGVLTPLHF.

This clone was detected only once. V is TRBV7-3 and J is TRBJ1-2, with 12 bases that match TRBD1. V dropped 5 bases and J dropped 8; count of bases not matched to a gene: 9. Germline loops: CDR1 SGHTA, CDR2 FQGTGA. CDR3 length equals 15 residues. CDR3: CASSPGTGGALGYTF. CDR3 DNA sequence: TGTGCCAGCAGCCCCGGGACAGGGGGCGCCCTCGGCTACACCTTC.

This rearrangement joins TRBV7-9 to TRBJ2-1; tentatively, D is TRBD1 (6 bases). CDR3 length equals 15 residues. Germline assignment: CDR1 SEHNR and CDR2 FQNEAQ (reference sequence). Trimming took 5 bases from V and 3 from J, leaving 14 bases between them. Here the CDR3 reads CASSRSGTIYNEQFF. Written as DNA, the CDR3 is TGTGCCAGCAGCCGCTCCGGGACAATCTACAATGAGCAGTTCTTC.

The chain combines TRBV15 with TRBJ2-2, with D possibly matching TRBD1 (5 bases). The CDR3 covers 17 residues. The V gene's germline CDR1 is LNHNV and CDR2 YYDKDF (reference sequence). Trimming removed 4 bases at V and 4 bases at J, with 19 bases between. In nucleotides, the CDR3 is TGTGCCACCAGCACTCCAGAACAGGACCTCTTCACCGGGGAGCTGTTTTTT. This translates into CATSTPEQDLFTGELFF.

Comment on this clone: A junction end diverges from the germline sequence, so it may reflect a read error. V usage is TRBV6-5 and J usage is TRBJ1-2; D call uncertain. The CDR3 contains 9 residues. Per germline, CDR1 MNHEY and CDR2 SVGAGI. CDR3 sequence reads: CASSSERLF. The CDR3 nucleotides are TGTGCCAGCAGTTCCGAACGACTCTTC.